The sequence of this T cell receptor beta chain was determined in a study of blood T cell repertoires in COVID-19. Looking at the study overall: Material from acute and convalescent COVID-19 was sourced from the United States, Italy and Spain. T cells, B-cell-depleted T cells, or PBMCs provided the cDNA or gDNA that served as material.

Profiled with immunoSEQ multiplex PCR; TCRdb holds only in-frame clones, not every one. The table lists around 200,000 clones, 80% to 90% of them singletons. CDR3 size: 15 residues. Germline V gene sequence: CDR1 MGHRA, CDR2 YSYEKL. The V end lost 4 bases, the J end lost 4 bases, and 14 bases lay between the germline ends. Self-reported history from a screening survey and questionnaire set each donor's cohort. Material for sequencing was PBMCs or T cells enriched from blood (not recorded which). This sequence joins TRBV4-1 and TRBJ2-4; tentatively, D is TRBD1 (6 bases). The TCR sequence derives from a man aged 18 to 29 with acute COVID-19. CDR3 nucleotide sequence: TGCGCCAGCAGCCTGTTACAGGGCAATAAAAACATTCAGTACTTC. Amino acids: CASSLLQGNKNIQYF.